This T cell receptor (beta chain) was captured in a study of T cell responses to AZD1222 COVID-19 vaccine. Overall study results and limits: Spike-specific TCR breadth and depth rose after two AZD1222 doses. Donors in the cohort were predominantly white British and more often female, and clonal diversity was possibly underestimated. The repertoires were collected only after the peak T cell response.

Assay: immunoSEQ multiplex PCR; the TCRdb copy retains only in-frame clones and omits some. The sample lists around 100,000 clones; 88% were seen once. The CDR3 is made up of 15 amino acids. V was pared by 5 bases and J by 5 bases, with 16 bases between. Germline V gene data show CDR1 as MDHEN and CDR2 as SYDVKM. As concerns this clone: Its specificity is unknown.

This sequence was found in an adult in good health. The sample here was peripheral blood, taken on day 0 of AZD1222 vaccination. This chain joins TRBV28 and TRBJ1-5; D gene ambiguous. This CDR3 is CASSPLSPGDQPQHF. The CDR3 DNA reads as TGTGCCAGCAGTCCCTTGTCTCCAGGCGATCAGCCCCAGCATTTT.